The clone carrying this T cell receptor beta chain was recorded at least ten times. Its antigen is still unknown. The data were obtained in a study of CD8 T cells in ankylosing spondylitis. Study observations and caveats: A TCR beta motif of fewer than ten highly homologous variants seemed to mark ankylosing spondylitis blood. Disease-linked clones reportedly concentrated significantly in matched ankylosing spondylitis synovial fluid. Previous work reported some of these motif variants in the synovial fluid and blood of reactive arthritis.

A quantitative 5'-RACE method, one with molecular barcodes, was used to make TCR beta libraries. A single record per CDR3 protein comes from TCRdb applying MiXCR to the 5' RACE reads. This table holds some 95,000 distinct CDR3 sequences, around 9.4% found once. The ends were cut back, 1 base at V and 4 bases at J, with 8 bases in the middle. The CDR3 covers 14 residues. Per germline, CDR1 SGHNT and CDR2 YYREEE (reference sequence). Sequencing was done on a sample of blood, either unsorted or a sorted T cell fraction (not recorded which). This chain uses TRBV5-4 with TRBJ2-2; unclear D gene. The TCR comes from a male donor with ankylosing spondylitis or in good health (not recorded which). The CDR3 DNA sequence: TGTGCCAGCAGCTTGCCAGAGCCCACCGGGGAGCTGTTTTTT. This translates into CASSLPEPTGELFF.